What follows is one T cell receptor beta chain and its context. The data stem from a study of blood T cell repertoires in COVID-19. Study in general: Spain, Italy and the United States supplied samples that represented acute and convalescent COVID-19.

The table came from immunoSEQ multiplex PCR; TCRdb's copy has only in-frame clones and leaves some out. Altogether over 200,000 clones are present, around nine tenths being singletons, with the ten largest covering 0.7% to 0.85%. Germline CDR1 reads LNHDA; CDR2 reads SQIVND (reference sequence). V lost 6 bases and J lost 1; bases outside the gene matches: 6. The CDR3 contains 15 residues. The chain joins TRBV19 to TRBJ1-1, with 9 nucleotides matching TRBD1. Sequenced input: peripheral blood. The TCR was taken from a man aged 60 to 75 with COVID-19, enrolled during active disease. The CDR3 reads CASRSGQGANTEAFF. DNA of the CDR3: TGTGCCAGTAGATCGGGACAGGGCGCGAACACTGAAGCTTTCTTT.